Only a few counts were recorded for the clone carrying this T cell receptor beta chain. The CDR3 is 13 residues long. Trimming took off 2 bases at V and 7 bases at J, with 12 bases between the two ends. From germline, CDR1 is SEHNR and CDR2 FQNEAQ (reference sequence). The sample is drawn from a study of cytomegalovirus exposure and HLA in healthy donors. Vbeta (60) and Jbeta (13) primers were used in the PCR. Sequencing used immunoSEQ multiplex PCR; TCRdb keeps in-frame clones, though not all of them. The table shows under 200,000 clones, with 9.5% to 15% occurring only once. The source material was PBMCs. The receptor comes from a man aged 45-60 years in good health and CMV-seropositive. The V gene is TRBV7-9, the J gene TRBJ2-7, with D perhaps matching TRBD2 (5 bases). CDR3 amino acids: CASSLRELEEQYF. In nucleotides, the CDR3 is TGTGCCAGCAGCTTAAGAGAACTAGAAGAGCAGTACTTC.